Listed here is a single T cell receptor (beta chain). Its specificity is unknown. This entry belongs to a study of T cells expressing NK-cell markers. About the study: It was sorted CD3+CD56+NKG2C+, CD3+CD56+NKG2C- and CD3+CD56-NKG2C+ T cells that supplied the TCR beta repertoires. General study results and limits: Dominant NKG2C+ clonotypes made up about 1.0-7.0% of CD8+ T cells in a handful of donors. Expanded NKG2C+ T cell clones were not confirmed as HCMV-specific.

Generation of TCR beta cDNA was performed by 5'RACE template switching incorporating UMIs. TCRdb reprocessed the 5' RACE reads and stores each CDR3 protein as one record, lacking DNA. The repertoire table contains about 180,000 distinct CDR3 sequences. Germline CDR1 and CDR2: SGHDT and YYEEEE. The CDR3 runs 14 residues. The sequence was obtained from a woman between 18 and 75 years old in good health. Sequenced sample: blood T cells: a sorted CD56 or NKG2C T cell subset, CD4+ or CD8+ T cells, or bulk PBMC T cells (not recorded which). The J gene is TRBJ2-5, the V gene TRBV5-6. The CDR3 reads CASSLRGFQETQYF. Based on the CDR3 plus reference TRBV5-6 and TRBJ2-5, the full variable domain is DAGVTQSPTHLIKTRGQQVTLRCSPKSGHDTVSWYQQALGQGPQFIFQYYEEEERQRGNFPDRFSGHQFPNYSSELNVNALLLGDSALYLCASSLRGFQETQYFGPGTRLLVL.